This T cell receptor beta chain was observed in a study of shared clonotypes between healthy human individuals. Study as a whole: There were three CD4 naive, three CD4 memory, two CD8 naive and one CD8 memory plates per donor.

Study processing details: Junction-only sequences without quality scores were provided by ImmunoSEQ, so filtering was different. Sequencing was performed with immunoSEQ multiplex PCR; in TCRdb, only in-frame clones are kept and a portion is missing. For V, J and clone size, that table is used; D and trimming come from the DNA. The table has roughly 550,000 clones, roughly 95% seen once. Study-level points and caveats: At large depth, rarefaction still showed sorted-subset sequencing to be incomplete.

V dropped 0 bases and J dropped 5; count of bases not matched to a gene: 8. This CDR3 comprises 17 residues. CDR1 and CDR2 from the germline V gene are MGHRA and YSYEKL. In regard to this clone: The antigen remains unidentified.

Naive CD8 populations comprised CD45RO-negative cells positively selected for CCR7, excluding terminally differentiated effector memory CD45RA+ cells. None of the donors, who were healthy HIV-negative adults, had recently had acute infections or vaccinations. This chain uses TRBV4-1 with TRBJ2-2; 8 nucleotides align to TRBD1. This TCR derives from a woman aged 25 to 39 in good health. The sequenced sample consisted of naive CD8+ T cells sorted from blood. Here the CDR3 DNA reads TGCGCCAGCAGCCAAGAGTGGGGGACAGGAAAAACCGGGGAGCTGTTTTTT. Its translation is CASSQEWGTGKTGELFF.